Presented here are 14 T cell receptor beta chains from one specimen sequenced in a study of T-cell memory formation after mild COVID-19. MiXCR was run by TCRdb on the 5' RACE reads, yielding one entry per CDR3 protein. The data contain a few hundred thousand distinct CDR3 sequences, 20% to 25% of them singletons. What was sequenced was PBMCs or a T cell subset sorted from them (not recorded which). These receptors were taken from an adult woman who had mild COVID-19 (a few samples of this study predate the infection). Cell type and time point are not known.

This rearrangement joins TRBV6-5 to TRBJ2-6; D is ambiguous. The CDR3 totals 15 residues. From germline, CDR1 is MNHEY and CDR2 SVGAGI. The V end lost 2 bases, the J end lost 2 bases, and 7 bases lay between the germline ends. The CDR3 loop reads CASSYEVPGANVLTF. The CDR3 DNA sequence: TGTGCCAGCAGTTACGAGGTTCCTGGGGCCAACGTCCTGACTTTC.

J is TRBJ2-2 and V is TRBV4-3; TRBD2 matches at 8 bases. The CDR3 extends over 15 amino acids. V lost 0 bases to trimming and J lost 6 bases; unmatched junction nucleotides: 3. Germline V lookup: CDR1 LGHNA, CDR2 YSLEER. CDR3 coding DNA: TGCGCCAGCAGCCAAGACGGACTAGCATCCGGGGAGCTGTTTTTT. It is translated as CASSQDGLASGELFF.

The chain joins TRBV12-3 or TRBV12-4 to TRBJ1-4; tentatively, D is TRBD1 (6 bases). Trimming shortened V by 3 bases and J by 5 bases, and 19 bases separated the two germline ends. The CDR3 has 17 amino acids. CDR3: CASSFYTPGRGNEKLFF. CDR3 in DNA: TGTGCCAGCAGTTTCTACACCCCGGGAAGGGGGAATGAAAAACTGTTTTTT.

This clonotype has just a few counts. V and J are TRBV24-1 and TRBJ2-7; tentative D call: TRBD2 (5 bases). Trimming took 3 bases from V and 7 from J, leaving 12 bases between them. CDR3 length: 13 residues. Germline V gene sequence: CDR1 KGHDR, CDR2 SFDVKD. CDR3 nucleotides: TGTGCCACCAGTGATAGCCAAGAGGGAGAGCAGTACTTC. It is translated as CATSDSQEGEQYF.

This clonotype was seen a few times. The rearrangement uses TRBV12-3 or TRBV12-4 and TRBJ1-1; D is undetermined. The CDR3 runs 13 residues. The V gene lost 2 bases and the J gene lost 4 bases, with 8 bases spanning the gap. CDR3 nucleotides: TGTGCCAGCAGTTTACAAATCGGCACTGAAGCTTTCTTT. Encoded protein: CASSLQIGTEAFF.

This clonotype was picked up a small number of times. The gene calls are TRBV6-6 and TRBJ2-7, with TRBD1 as a possible D gene (5 bases). V gave up 5 bases and J gave up 0 bases, with 20 bases separating them. Germline V lookup: CDR1 MNHNY, CDR2 SVGAGI (reference sequence). The CDR3 covers 17 residues. Here the CDR3 reads CASSPVKGVKTSYEQYF. The CDR3 DNA reads TGTGCCAGCAGTCCCGTGAAAGGGGTCAAGACCTCCTACGAGCAGTACTTC.

In DNA, the CDR3 is TGTGCCAGCAGCCAAGGACGGGGATGGGGGGGTGATCAGTTCTTC. It specifies CASSQGRGWGGDQFF. This chain uses TRBV14 with TRBJ2-1; 7 bases fit TRBD2. Per germline, CDR1 SGHDN and CDR2 FVKESK. With 1 base clipped from V and 13 bases from J, the junction kept 13 bases outside the gene matches. CDR3 length: 15 residues.

This clonotype was seen only a few times. The chain has TRBV7-2 and TRBJ2-5; D may be TRBD2 (5 bases). With 6 bases removed from V and 5 bases from J, the gap between germline ends came to 25 bases. This CDR3 comprises 17 residues. Germline V CDR1 and CDR2: SGHTA, FQGNSA. The CDR3 nucleotides are TGTGCCAGCAGGGCCCGTAGCGTCCTTAAGCTAGGGGAGACCCAGTACTTC. Its protein product is CASRARSVLKLGETQYF.

This clonotype was detected only a few times. The chain carries TRBV18 and TRBJ2-2; TRBD1 matches at 8 bases. This CDR3 spans 14 amino acids. The J segment lost 5 bases and the V segment lost 4 bases, leaving 3 bases of the junction unmatched. CDR1 and CDR2 from the germline V gene are KGHSH and LQKENI. CDR3 amino acids: CASSQRQGTGELFF. The CDR3 region has the DNA TGTGCCAGCTCACAGCGACAGGGGACCGGGGAGCTGTTTTTT.

The sample holds a few counts of this clonotype. The chain joins TRBV29-1 to TRBJ2-1, with 8 bases that match TRBD2. Germline CDR1 reads SQVTM; CDR2 reads ANQGSEA. The ends lost 7 bases at V and 0 bases at J; junction bases unmatched: 5. The CDR3 extends over 14 amino acids. The CDR3 region is CSGTSGSSYNEQFF. CDR3 DNA sequence: TGCAGCGGTACTAGCGGTAGCTCCTACAATGAGCAGTTCTTC.

This clonotype has a count of ten or more. The rearrangement uses TRBV20-1 and TRBJ1-6; D possibly corresponds to TRBD1 (6 bases). The CDR3 has 17 amino acids. In germline, CDR1 is DFQATT, CDR2 SNEGSKA (reference sequence). V shed 0 bases and J shed 0 bases, with 12 bases lying between them. The CDR3 nucleotides read TGCAGTGCTAGAGATCAGGACAGAAGCTCCTATAATTCACCCCTCCACTTT. This sequence encodes CSARDQDRSSYNSPLHF.

In its sample, this clonotype was seen many times. This chain joins TRBV24-1 and TRBJ2-2; D remains unclear. The CDR3 has 11 residues. The germline gives CDR1 KGHDR, CDR2 SFDVKD. The germline V and J ends were trimmed by 10 bases and 5 bases, with 7 bases remaining between them. In DNA form, the CDR3 reads TGTGCCACTAACAAGACCGGGGAGCTGTTTTTT. Protein product: CATNKTGELFF.

V usage is TRBV5-5 and J usage is TRBJ1-3; D is unclear. The CDR3 runs to 13 residues. The germline V gene has CDR1 SGHKS and CDR2 YYEKEE (reference sequence). Trimming took 0 bases from V and 2 from J, leaving 3 bases between them. The CDR3 nucleotides read TGTGCCAGCAGCTTGGGGGCTGGAAACACCATATATTTT. Its protein product is CASSLGAGNTIYF. The complete variable domain, with remaining parts taken from reference TRBV5-5 and TRBJ1-3, reads DAGVTQSPTHLIKTRGQQVTLRCSPISGHKSVSWYQQVLGQGPQFIFQYYEKEERGRGNFPDRFSARQFPNYSSELNVNALLLGDSALYLCASSLGAGNTIYFGEGSWLTVV.

This clonotype has a handful of counts. V gene TRBV6-5 combines with J gene TRBJ2-7, with 8 bases lining up with TRBD1. The CDR3 is 16 amino acids. Germline CDR1 is MNHEY and CDR2 is SVGAGI. Germline trimming cut 4 bases from V and 1 base from J; bases unmatched to any gene: 9. CDR3 sequence: CASSWRTGGPSYEQYF. Here the CDR3 DNA reads TGTGCCAGCAGTTGGCGAACAGGGGGGCCATCCTACGAGCAGTACTTC.